The next 26 T cell receptor beta chains were all read from a single sample in a study of Ad26.COV2.S vaccination and SARS-CoV-2 variants. Profiled with immunoSEQ multiplex PCR; TCRdb holds only in-frame clones, not every one. The sample carries 500,000 or so clones, about 83% recorded once. Treatment specified: around 19 received Ad26.COV2.S at low or high dose, single or two shots; about 5 received placebo; per-sample allocation not given. Following the first vaccine or placebo injection, samples were taken on day 63. Specimen: peripheral blood, collected in a trial of Ad26.COV2.S vaccine versus placebo. These receptors were taken from a person aged 18 to 65 who received the Ad26.COV2.S COVID-19 vaccine or a placebo.

The V gene is TRBV10-3, the J gene TRBJ2-5; D not certain. V gave up 3 bases and J gave up 4 bases, with 9 bases separating them. Germline V gene lookup returns CDR1 ENHRY and CDR2 SYGVKD. This CDR3 has 13 residues. CDR3 protein: CAISELSGETQYF. The CDR3, as DNA: TGTGCCATCAGTGAACTTTCCGGAGAGACCCAGTACTTC.

V gene TRBV27 combines with J gene TRBJ1-2, with 10 nucleotides matching TRBD1. V dropped 4 bases and J dropped 4; count of bases not matched to a gene: 6. Per germline, CDR1 MNHEY and CDR2 SMNVEV (reference sequence). The CDR3 contains 15 residues. CDR3 region: CASSSPGQGIYGYTF. The CDR3 nucleotides read TGTGCCAGCAGTTCCCCGGGACAGGGGATCTATGGCTACACCTTC.

The CDR3 loop reads CASSLGLPSTDTQYF. In DNA, the CDR3 is TGTGCCAGCAGCTTAGGACTACCAAGCACAGATACGCAGTATTTT. The chain is built from TRBV7-2 and TRBJ2-3; D is perhaps TRBD2 (5 bases). Trimming took off 1 base at V and 0 bases at J, with 8 bases between the two ends. Looked up from germline, CDR1 is SGHTA and CDR2 is FQGNSA. The CDR3 has 15 residues.

In DNA form, the CDR3 reads TGTGCCAGTGCCCCGGTCCTAAATCAGCCCCAGCATTTT. Translation gives CASAPVLNQPQHF. This chain links TRBV19 with TRBJ1-5, with D unclear. CDR1 is LNHDA, CDR2 SQIVND, per germline (reference sequence). The CDR3 loop spans 13 amino acids. Trimming cost V 8 bases and J 4 bases, with 12 bases left between them.

The CDR3 loop is CASSLSGIAEAFF. The CDR3 bases are TGTGCCAGCAGCCTTTCTGGGATCGCTGAAGCTTTCTTT. J is TRBJ1-1 and V is TRBV7-9, with unresolved D. CDR1 and CDR2 from the germline V gene are SEHNR and FQNEAQ (reference sequence). The CDR3 is 13 residues long. V was pared by 5 bases and J by 6 bases, with 13 bases between.

The rearrangement joins TRBV18 to TRBJ2-1; D is possibly TRBD2 (6 bases). This CDR3 is built from 15 residues. Per the germline V gene, CDR1 is KGHSH and CDR2 is LQKENI. V shed 0 bases and J shed 6 bases, with 12 bases lying between them. The CDR3 region has the DNA TGTGCCAGCTCACCACCGGGACTTAACTTCAATGAGCAGTTCTTC. Protein: CASSPPGLNFNEQFF. Combining the CDR3 with reference TRBV18 and TRBJ2-1 gives the whole variable domain NAGVMQNPRHLVRRRGQEARLRCSPMKGHSHVYWYRQLPEEGLKFMVYLQKENIIDESGMPKERFSAEFPKEGPSILRIQQVVRGDSAAYFCASSPPGLNFNEQFFGPGTRLTVL.

In DNA, the CDR3 is TGTGCCACCAGCGACACTCGAGCCTCTGGGGCCAACGTCCTGACTTTC. Amino acids: CATSDTRASGANVLTF. The V gene is TRBV24-1, the J gene TRBJ2-6, with no clear D. V shed 7 bases and J shed 0 bases, with 12 bases lying between them. The CDR3 loop spans 16 amino acids. The V gene's germline CDR1 is KGHDR and CDR2 SFDVKD.

This chain links TRBV14 with TRBJ1-2; D unclear. The germline V gene has CDR1 SGHDN and CDR2 FVKESK. The CDR3 has 10 amino acids. V was shortened by 7 bases and J by 8 bases, with 8 bases between the two germline ends. CDR3 nucleotides: TGTGCCAGCAACCTTAAGGGCTACACCTTC. Encoded protein: CASNLKGYTF.

The chain couples TRBV30 to TRBJ2-2; D is ambiguous. The germline gives CDR1 GTSNPN, CDR2 SVGIG (reference sequence). The CDR3 length is 16 residues. Deletions cut 0 bases from V and 0 bases from J, with 11 bases between. The CDR3 loop is CAWSVLVHSNTGELFF. CDR3 DNA: TGTGCCTGGAGTGTACTCGTGCACTCGAACACCGGGGAGCTGTTTTTT. Complete variable domain (other parts from reference TRBV30 and TRBJ2-2): SQTIHQWPATLVQPVGSPLSLECTVEGTSNPNLYWYRQAAGRGLQLLFYSVGIGQISSEVPQNLSASRPQDRQFILSSKKLLLSDSGFYLCAWSVLVHSNTGELFFGEGSRLTVL.

The chain carries TRBV5-1 and TRBJ1-4; 7 bases map to TRBD1. Trimming took 7 bases from V and 7 from J; bases not matched to a gene: 10. Germline V gives CDR1 SGHRS, CDR2 YFSETQ. The CDR3 runs to 14 residues. The CDR3 is CASRPGDSAEKLFF. CDR3 sequence (DNA): TGCGCCAGCCGTCCTGGGGACAGTGCTGAAAAACTGTTTTTT.

This clone occurred once. This chain joins TRBV4-3 and TRBJ2-3; no clear D gene. The CDR3 spans 12 residues. The V and J ends lost 2 bases and 5 bases respectively, with 5 bases between them. The germline V gene has CDR1 LGHNA and CDR2 YSLEER. This CDR3 reads CASSQLGDTQYF. CDR3 sequence (DNA): TGCGCCAGCAGCCAATTGGGAGATACGCAGTATTTT.

The chain is built from TRBV27 and TRBJ2-1; D is undetermined. Germline CDR1 is MNHEY and CDR2 is SMNVEV (reference sequence). The CDR3 sequence is 15 residues long. Between the trimmed V and J ends, which lost 6 bases and 0 bases, there was a span of 12 bases. In DNA, the CDR3 is TGTGCCAGCAGGGGCTTCGATAGCTCCTACAATGAGCAGTTCTTC. Residues: CASRGFDSSYNEQFF.

This sequence joins TRBV12-3 or TRBV12-4 and TRBJ1-1; D unclear. The CDR3 is made up of 13 amino acids. V shed 7 bases and J shed 6 bases, with 15 bases lying between them. The CDR3: CASTVPGGPEAFF. Here the CDR3 DNA reads TGTGCCAGCACCGTTCCCGGTGGGCCTGAAGCTTTCTTT.

This clone was counted a single time. The rearrangement links TRBV11-3 to TRBJ2-2, with 10 bases identical to TRBD1. J lost 6 bases, V lost 1 base, and 5 bases had no gene match. The CDR3 is 16 amino acids. The germline gives CDR1 SGHNT, CDR2 YENEEA. CDR3 DNA sequence: TGTGCCAGCAGCTTAGGGACAGGGGGATATGCCGGGGAGCTGTTTTTT. Protein sequence: CASSLGTGGYAGELFF.

V is TRBV30 and J is TRBJ1-1, with D hard to call. V lost 4 bases to trimming and J lost 4 bases, with 19 bases between them. The CDR3 extends over 15 amino acids. CDR1 and CDR2 (germline): GTSNPN, SVGIG (reference sequence). The CDR3 sequence: CAWNPPIHVGTEAFF. Written as DNA, the CDR3 is TGTGCCTGGAACCCACCGATACACGTGGGCACTGAAGCTTTCTTT.

The chain recombines TRBV19 with TRBJ2-7; a weak D match, TRBD2 (5 bases). Trimming removed 5 bases from V and 2 bases from J, with 16 bases in between. Germline values: CDR1 LNHDA, CDR2 SQIVND (reference sequence). The CDR3 runs 15 residues. CDR3 loop: CASSEELATAYEQYF. Here the CDR3 DNA reads TGTGCCAGTAGTGAGGAATTAGCGACGGCCTACGAGCAGTACTTC.

This clone was seen only once. The chain employs TRBV28 and TRBJ2-7, with D unclear. Germline CDR1 is MDHEN and CDR2 is SYDVKM. V lost 3 bases and J 7 bases, leaving 7 bases between the germline ends. This CDR3 has 11 residues. The CDR3 DNA reads TGTGCCAGCAGTTTTCGCCGGGAGCAGTACTTC. It encodes CASSFRREQYF.

This clone was observed a handful of times. V gene TRBV7-9 combines with J gene TRBJ1-4, with a weak D call TRBD1 (6 bases). Trimming stripped 5 bases from V and 8 bases from J, with 18 bases between. The CDR3 is 15 residues long. Germline V gene lookup returns CDR1 SEHNR and CDR2 FQNEAQ (reference sequence). Written as DNA, the CDR3 is TGTGCCAGCAGCCAATCAACAGGGTTGAGGGAAAAACTGTTTTTT. Protein: CASSQSTGLREKLFF.

J is TRBJ2-7 and V is TRBV5-5; a possible D gene is TRBD1 (6 bases). The CDR3 spans 15 residues. Germline values: CDR1 SGHKS, CDR2 YYEKEE (reference sequence). V gave up 0 bases and J gave up 2 bases, with 12 bases separating them. CDR3 nucleotide sequence: TGTGCCAGCAGCTTGGCCGGGACATGGACCTACGAGCAGTACTTC. Translating it yields CASSLAGTWTYEQYF.

A word on this clone: The sample contains more than one DNA sequence encoding this CDR3. The chain joins TRBV18 to TRBJ1-2, with D hard to call. With 2 bases removed from V and 3 bases from J, the gap between germline ends came to 7 bases. Looked up from germline, CDR1 is KGHSH and CDR2 is LQKENI. This CDR3 region has 13 residues. CDR3 region: CASSPRQDYGYTF. In DNA form, the CDR3 reads TGTGCCAGCTCACCAAGGCAGGACTATGGCTACACCTTC.

The chain recombines TRBV27 with TRBJ2-5; 7 bases fit TRBD2. Germline V CDR1 and CDR2: MNHEY, SMNVEV (reference sequence). After removal of 5 bases from V and 7 bases from J, the junction contained 7 bases not matched to a gene. The CDR3 is made up of 13 amino acids. CDR3 nucleotide sequence: TGTGCCAGCAGTCTTCGACTAGCTGGGACCCAGTACTTC. This sequence encodes CASSLRLAGTQYF.

The V gene is TRBV18, the J gene TRBJ2-1; D gene unclear. In germline, CDR1 is KGHSH, CDR2 LQKENI. This CDR3 spans 14 amino acids. Between the trimmed V and J ends, which lost 3 bases and 3 bases, there was a span of 9 bases. The CDR3, as DNA: TGTGCCAGCTCACCCTTCGCAGGCTACAATGAGCAGTTCTTC. It is translated as CASSPFAGYNEQFF.

This chain links TRBV28 with TRBJ1-3, with D perhaps TRBD1 (6 bases). CDR1 is MDHEN, CDR2 SYDVKM, per germline. The V and J ends lost 5 bases and 0 bases respectively, with 17 bases between them. This CDR3 has 17 residues. The CDR3 sequence is CASSPPRQDHSGNTIYF. The CDR3 nucleotides are TGTGCCAGCAGTCCCCCGCGACAGGATCACTCTGGAAACACCATATATTTT.

Concerning this clone: This CDR3 is also generated by other DNA sequences in the sample. The rearrangement links TRBV28 to TRBJ1-3; 7 bases line up with TRBD1. The CDR3 length is 14 residues. Germline values: CDR1 MDHEN, CDR2 SYDVKM. Trimming took 4 bases from V and 1 from J; bases not matched to a gene: 1. CDR3 nucleotides: TGTGCCAGCAGTTCAGGGGGATCTGGAAACACCATATATTTT. Its protein is CASSSGGSGNTIYF.

V usage is TRBV30 and J usage is TRBJ1-2; D unclear. Deletions cut 5 bases from V and 7 bases from J, with 11 bases between. This CDR3 is built from 11 residues. Germline loops: CDR1 GTSNPN, CDR2 SVGIG (reference sequence). As DNA, the CDR3 is TGTGCCTGGTGGGCCACCACTGGCTACACCTTC. It codes for CAWWATTGYTF.

The V gene is TRBV27, the J gene TRBJ1-4; 8 bases are shared with TRBD1. V was pared by 6 bases and J by 3 bases, with 9 bases of the junction left unmatched. The CDR3 runs to 16 residues. Germline assignment: CDR1 MNHEY and CDR2 SMNVEV (reference sequence). The CDR3 nucleotides are TGTGCCAGCAGGCCCTTCGACAGGGGTTCTAATGAAAAACTGTTTTTT. Its protein is CASRPFDRGSNEKLFF.